This T cell receptor (beta chain) is drawn from a study of T cell clones after liver transplantation. Study-wide background: Third-party-reactive TCRbeta sequences from pre-transplant mixed lymphocyte reactions served as antigen-independent comparators.

Repertoires were generated with immunoSEQ multiplex PCR, while TCRdb's copy carries only in-frame clones and drops some. This table holds just over 80,000 clones, about 82% found once. Germline lookup yields CDR1 MDHEN and CDR2 SYDVKM. This CDR3 comprises 16 residues. V lost 2 bases and J lost 5; bases outside the gene matches: 7. Details on this clone: Its specificity is unknown.

Study outcomes and limitations: Conclusions were preliminary, with small, heterogeneous patient groups. Donor-reactive sequences fell more than third party-reactive ones, suggesting partial deletion. A significant post-transplant drop in circulating graft-donor-reactive CD4 TCRbeta sequences occurred in most of the 8 subjects.

This material consisted of CD4+ T cells from blood, taken about 46 months after liver transplant. This TCR was sampled from a human patient who received a liver transplant. Some T cells may be graft donor cells. J is TRBJ2-1 and V is TRBV28; 9 bases align to TRBD1. The CDR3 protein is CASSLLGQGLNNEQFF. DNA for the CDR3: TGTGCCAGCAGTTTACTGGGACAGGGCCTTAACAATGAGCAGTTCTTC.